This T cell receptor beta chain was identified during a study of blood T cell repertoires in COVID-19. At the level of the study: The origin of the acute and convalescent COVID-19 samples was the United States, Italy and Spain. The cDNA or gDNA used as material had been derived from T cells, B-cell-depleted T cells, or PBMCs.

The V and J ends lost 0 bases and 4 bases respectively, with 13 bases between them. Per the germline V gene, CDR1 is MGHRA and CDR2 is YSYEKL. CDR3 length: 16 residues. Original processing notes: Amplification with reference gene primers provided the estimates of nucleated cell counts. The repertoire was sequenced with immunoSEQ multiplex PCR; TCRdb's copy has only in-frame clones and lacks some. The DNA gave D and trimming, while V, J and clone size come from that table. The table includes about 340,000 clones, around four fifths detected once. The J gene is TRBJ1-5, the V gene TRBV4-1; D perhaps matches TRBD1 (5 bases). The TCR was taken from a man younger than 40 with active or convalescent COVID-19. Specimen: peripheral blood. This CDR3 reads CASSQESLGGNQPQHF. The CDR3, as DNA: TGCGCCAGCAGCCAAGAGTCCCTGGGGGGAAATCAGCCCCAGCATTTT.